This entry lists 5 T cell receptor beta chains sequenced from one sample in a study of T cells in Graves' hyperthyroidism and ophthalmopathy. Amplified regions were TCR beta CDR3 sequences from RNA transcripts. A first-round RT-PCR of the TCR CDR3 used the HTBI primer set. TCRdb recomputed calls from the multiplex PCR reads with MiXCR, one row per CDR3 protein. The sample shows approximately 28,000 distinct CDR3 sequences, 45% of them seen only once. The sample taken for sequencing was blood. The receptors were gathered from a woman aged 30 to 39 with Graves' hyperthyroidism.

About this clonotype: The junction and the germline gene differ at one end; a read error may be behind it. The CDR3 region has the DNA TGCGCCAGCAGTGATAGGGGCGGTGGGGCCAGAAACATTCAATACTTC. It specifies CASSDRGGGARNIQYF. The chain employs TRBV10-2 and TRBJ2-4, with a tentative D call TRBD1 (5 bases). CDR1 and CDR2 (germline): WSHSY, SAAADI. The CDR3 covers 16 residues.

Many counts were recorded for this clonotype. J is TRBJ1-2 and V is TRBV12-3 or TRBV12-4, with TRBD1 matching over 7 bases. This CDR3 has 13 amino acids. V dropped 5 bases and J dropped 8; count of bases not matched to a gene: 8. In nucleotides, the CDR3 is TGTGCCAGCAGTCCCCGGTACAGGGGCGGCTACACCTTC. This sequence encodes CASSPRYRGGYTF.

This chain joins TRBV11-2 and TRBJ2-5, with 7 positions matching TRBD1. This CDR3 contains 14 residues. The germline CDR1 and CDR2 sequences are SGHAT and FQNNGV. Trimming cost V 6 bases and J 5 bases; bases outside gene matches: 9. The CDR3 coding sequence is TGTGCCAGCAGTCGACAGGGACCATTGGAGACCCAGTACTTC. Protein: CASSRQGPLETQYF.

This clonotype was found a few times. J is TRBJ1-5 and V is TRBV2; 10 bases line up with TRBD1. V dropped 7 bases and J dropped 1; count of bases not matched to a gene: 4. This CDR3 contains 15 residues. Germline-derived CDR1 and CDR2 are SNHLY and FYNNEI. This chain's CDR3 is CASNRDRGSNQPQHF. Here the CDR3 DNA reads TGTGCCAGCAACCGGGACAGGGGCAGCAATCAGCCCCAGCATTTT.

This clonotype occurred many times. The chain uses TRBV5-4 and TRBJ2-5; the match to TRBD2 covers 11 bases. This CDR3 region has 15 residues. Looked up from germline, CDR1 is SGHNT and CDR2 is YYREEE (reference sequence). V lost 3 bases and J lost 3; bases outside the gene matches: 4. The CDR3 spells CASSSKTSGKETQYF. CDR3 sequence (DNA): TGTGCCAGCAGCTCTAAGACTAGCGGGAAAGAGACCCAGTACTTC.